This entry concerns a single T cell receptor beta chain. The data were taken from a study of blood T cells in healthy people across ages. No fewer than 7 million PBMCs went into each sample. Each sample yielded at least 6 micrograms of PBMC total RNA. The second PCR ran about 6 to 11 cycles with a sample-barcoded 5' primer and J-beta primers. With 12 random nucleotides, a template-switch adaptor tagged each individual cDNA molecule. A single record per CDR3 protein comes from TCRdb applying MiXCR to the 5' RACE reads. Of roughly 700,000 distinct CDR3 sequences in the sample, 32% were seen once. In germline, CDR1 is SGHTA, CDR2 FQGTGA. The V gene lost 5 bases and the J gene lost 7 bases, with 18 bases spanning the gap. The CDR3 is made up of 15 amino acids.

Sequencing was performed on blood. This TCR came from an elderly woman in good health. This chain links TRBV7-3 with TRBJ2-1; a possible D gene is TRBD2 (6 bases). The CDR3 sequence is CASSPTRDGINEQFF. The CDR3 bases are TGTGCCAGCAGCCCGACTAGGGACGGAATAAATGAGCAGTTCTTC.